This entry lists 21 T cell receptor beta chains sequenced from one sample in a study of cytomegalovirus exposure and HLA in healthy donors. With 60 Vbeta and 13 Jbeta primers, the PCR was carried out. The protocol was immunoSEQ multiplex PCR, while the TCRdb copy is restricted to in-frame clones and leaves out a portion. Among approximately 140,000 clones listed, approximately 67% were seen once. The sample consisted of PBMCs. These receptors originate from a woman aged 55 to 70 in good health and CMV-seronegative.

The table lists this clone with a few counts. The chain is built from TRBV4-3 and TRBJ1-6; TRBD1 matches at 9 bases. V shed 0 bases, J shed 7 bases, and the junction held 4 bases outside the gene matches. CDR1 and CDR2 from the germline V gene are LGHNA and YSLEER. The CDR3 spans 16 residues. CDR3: CASSQDRDRVNSPLHF. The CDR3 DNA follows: TGCGCCAGCAGCCAAGATCGGGACAGGGTGAATTCACCCCTCCACTTT.

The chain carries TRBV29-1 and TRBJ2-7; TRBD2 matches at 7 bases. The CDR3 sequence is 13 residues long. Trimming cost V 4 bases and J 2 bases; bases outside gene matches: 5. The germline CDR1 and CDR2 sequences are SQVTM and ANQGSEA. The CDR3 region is CSVGGGGTYEQYF. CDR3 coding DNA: TGCAGCGTTGGTGGGGGGGGGACCTACGAGCAGTACTTC.

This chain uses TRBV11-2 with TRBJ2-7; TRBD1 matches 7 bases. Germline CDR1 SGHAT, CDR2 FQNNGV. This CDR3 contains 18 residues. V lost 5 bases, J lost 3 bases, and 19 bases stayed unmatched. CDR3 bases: TGTGCCAGCAGCCGGGCCGGGGACAGAGGGTCGGCATTCTACGAGCAGTACTTC. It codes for CASSRAGDRGSAFYEQYF.

The CDR3 here is CASSPQRVTQYF. The CDR3 DNA sequence: TGTGCCAGCAGTCCACAACGGGTGACCCAGTACTTC. V and J are TRBV6-6 and TRBJ2-5; the D is unclear. The germline CDR1 and CDR2 sequences are MNHNY and SVGAGI (reference sequence). This CDR3 is built from 12 residues. Trimming removed 5 bases at V and 7 bases at J, with 11 bases between.

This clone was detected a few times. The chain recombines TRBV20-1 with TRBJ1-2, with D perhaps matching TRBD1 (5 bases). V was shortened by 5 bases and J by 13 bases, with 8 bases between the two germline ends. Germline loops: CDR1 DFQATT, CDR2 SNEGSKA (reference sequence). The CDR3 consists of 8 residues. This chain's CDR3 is CSAYQGTF. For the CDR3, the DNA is TGCAGTGCTTACCAGGGCACCTTC.

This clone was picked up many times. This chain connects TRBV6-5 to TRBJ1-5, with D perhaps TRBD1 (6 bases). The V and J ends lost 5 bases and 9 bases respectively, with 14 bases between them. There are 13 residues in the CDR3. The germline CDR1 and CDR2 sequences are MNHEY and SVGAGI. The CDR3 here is CASSPGHGRPQHF. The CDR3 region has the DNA TGTGCCAGCAGTCCGGGACACGGCCGGCCCCAGCATTTT.

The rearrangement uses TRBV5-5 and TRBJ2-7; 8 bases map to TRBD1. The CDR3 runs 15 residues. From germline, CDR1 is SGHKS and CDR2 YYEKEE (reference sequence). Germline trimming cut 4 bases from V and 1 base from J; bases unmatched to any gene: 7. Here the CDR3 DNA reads TGTGCCAGCAGCCCCGGGACAGGACCGTCCTACGAGCAGTACTTC. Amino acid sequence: CASSPGTGPSYEQYF. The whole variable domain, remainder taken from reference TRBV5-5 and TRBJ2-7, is DAGVTQSPTHLIKTRGQQVTLRCSPISGHKSVSWYQQVLGQGPQFIFQYYEKEERGRGNFPDRFSARQFPNYSSELNVNALLLGDSALYLCASSPGTGPSYEQYFGPGTRLTVT.

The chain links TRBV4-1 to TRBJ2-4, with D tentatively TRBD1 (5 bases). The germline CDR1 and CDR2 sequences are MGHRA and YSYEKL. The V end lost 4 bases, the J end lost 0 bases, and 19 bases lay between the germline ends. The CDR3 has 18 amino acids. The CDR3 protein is CASSPQGRERSAKNIQYF. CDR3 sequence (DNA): TGCGCCAGCAGCCCCCAGGGCAGGGAACGTTCAGCCAAAAACATTCAGTACTTC.

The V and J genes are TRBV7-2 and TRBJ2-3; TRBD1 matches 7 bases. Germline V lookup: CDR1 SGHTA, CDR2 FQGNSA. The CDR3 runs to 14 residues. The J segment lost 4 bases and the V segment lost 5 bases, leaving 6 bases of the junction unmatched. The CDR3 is CASSPTGRADTQYF. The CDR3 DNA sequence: TGTGCCAGCAGCCCGACAGGGCGGGCAGATACGCAGTATTTT.

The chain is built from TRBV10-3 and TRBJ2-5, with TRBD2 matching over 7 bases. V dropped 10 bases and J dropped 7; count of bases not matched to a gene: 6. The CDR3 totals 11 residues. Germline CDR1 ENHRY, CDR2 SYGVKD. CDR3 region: CATQGEGTQYF. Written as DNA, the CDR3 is TGTGCCACCCAAGGGGAGGGGACCCAGTACTTC.

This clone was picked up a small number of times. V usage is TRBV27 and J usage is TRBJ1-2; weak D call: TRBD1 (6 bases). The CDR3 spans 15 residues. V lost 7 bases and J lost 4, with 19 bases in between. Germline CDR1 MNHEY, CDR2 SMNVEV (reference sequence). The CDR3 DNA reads TGTGCCAGCAAGAAAAACAGGGCGCTGGGCTATGGCTACACCTTC. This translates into CASKKNRALGYGYTF.

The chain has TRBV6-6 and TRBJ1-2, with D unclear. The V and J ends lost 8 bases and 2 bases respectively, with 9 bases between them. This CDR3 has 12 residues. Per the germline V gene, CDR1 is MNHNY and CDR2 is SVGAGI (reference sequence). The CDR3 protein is CASLAGNYGYTF. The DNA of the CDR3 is TGTGCCAGCCTTGCGGGGAACTATGGCTACACCTTC.

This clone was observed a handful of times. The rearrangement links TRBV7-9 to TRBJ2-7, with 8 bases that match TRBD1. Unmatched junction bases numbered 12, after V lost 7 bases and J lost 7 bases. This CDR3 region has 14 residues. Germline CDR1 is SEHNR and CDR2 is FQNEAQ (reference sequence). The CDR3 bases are TGTGCCAGCAACCAAGGGGGCAGGGGGCAAGAGCAGTACTTC. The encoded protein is CASNQGGRGQEQYF.

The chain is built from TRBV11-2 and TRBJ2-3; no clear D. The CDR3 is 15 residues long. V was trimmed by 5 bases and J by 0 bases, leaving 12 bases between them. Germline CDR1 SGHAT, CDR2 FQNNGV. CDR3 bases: TGTGCCAGCAGCCAAGATGGAGCTAGCACAGATACGCAGTATTTT. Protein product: CASSQDGASTDTQYF.

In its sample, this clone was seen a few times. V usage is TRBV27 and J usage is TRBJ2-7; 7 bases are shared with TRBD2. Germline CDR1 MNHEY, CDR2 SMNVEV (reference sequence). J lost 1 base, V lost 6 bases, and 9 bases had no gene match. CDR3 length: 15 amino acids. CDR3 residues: CASSPGGLGSYEQYF. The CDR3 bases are TGTGCCAGCAGCCCGGGGGGACTCGGGTCCTACGAGCAGTACTTC.

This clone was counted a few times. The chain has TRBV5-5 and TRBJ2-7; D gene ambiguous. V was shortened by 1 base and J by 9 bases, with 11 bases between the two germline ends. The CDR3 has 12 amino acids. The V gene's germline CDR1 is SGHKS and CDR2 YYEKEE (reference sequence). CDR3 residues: CASSLSTPGQYF. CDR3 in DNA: TGTGCCAGCAGCTTGTCTACTCCAGGGCAGTACTTC.

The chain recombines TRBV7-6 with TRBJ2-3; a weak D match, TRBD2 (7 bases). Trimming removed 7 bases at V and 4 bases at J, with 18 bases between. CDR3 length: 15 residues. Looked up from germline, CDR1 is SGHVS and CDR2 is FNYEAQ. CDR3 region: CASTPFGGGADTQYF. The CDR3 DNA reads TGTGCCAGCACCCCGTTTGGAGGGGGGGCAGATACGCAGTATTTT.

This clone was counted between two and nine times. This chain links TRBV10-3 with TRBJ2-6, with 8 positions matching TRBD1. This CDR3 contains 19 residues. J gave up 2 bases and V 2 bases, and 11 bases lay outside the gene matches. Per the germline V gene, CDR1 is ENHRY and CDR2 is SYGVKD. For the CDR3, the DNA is TGTGCCATCAGTGAGCCTGGACAGGGCTCACTCACTGGGGCCAACGTCCTGACTTTC. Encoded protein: CAISEPGQGSLTGANVLTF.

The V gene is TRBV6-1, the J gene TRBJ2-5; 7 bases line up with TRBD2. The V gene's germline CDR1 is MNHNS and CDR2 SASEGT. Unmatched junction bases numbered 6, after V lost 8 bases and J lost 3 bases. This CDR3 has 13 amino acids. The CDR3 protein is CASGREYKETQYF. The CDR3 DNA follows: TGTGCCAGCGGGAGGGAATACAAAGAGACCCAGTACTTC.

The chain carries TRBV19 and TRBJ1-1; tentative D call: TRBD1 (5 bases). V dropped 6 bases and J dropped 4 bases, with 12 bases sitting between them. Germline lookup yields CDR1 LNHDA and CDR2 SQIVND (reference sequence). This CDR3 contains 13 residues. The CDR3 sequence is CASRFSGGTEAFF. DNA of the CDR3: TGTGCCAGTAGGTTCAGCGGGGGCACTGAAGCTTTCTTT.

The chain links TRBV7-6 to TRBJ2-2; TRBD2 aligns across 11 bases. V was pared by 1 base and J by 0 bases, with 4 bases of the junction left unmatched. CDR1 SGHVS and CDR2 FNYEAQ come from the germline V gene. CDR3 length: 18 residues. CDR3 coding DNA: TGTGCCAGCAGCTTAGGGCTAGCGGGGGGCGCGAACACCGGGGAGCTGTTTTTT. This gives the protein CASSLGLAGGANTGELFF. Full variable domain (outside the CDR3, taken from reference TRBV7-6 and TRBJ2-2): GAGVSQSPRYKVTKRGQDVALRCDPISGHVSLYWYRQALGQGPEFLTYFNYEAQQDKSGLPNDRFSAERPEGSISTLTIQRTEQRDSAMYRCASSLGLAGGANTGELFFGEGSRLTVL.